The sequence of this T cell receptor beta chain was determined in a study of cytomegalovirus exposure and HLA in healthy donors. The PCR was carried out with 60 Vbeta primers and 13 Jbeta primers. Assay used: immunoSEQ multiplex PCR; TCRdb lists only in-frame clones, some missing. The sample includes some 83,000 clones. The CDR3 is 11 residues long. Trimming left V 1 base short and J 8 bases short, with 5 bases between. The germline V gene encodes CDR1 SEHNR and CDR2 FQNEAQ (reference sequence). Sequencing was performed on PBMCs. This receptor was taken from a woman aged 25-40 years in good health and CMV-seronegative. The chain carries TRBV7-9 and TRBJ1-1, with D unclear. The CDR3: CASSLVSEAFF. CDR3 nucleotides: TGTGCCAGCAGCTTAGTAAGCGAAGCTTTCTTT.